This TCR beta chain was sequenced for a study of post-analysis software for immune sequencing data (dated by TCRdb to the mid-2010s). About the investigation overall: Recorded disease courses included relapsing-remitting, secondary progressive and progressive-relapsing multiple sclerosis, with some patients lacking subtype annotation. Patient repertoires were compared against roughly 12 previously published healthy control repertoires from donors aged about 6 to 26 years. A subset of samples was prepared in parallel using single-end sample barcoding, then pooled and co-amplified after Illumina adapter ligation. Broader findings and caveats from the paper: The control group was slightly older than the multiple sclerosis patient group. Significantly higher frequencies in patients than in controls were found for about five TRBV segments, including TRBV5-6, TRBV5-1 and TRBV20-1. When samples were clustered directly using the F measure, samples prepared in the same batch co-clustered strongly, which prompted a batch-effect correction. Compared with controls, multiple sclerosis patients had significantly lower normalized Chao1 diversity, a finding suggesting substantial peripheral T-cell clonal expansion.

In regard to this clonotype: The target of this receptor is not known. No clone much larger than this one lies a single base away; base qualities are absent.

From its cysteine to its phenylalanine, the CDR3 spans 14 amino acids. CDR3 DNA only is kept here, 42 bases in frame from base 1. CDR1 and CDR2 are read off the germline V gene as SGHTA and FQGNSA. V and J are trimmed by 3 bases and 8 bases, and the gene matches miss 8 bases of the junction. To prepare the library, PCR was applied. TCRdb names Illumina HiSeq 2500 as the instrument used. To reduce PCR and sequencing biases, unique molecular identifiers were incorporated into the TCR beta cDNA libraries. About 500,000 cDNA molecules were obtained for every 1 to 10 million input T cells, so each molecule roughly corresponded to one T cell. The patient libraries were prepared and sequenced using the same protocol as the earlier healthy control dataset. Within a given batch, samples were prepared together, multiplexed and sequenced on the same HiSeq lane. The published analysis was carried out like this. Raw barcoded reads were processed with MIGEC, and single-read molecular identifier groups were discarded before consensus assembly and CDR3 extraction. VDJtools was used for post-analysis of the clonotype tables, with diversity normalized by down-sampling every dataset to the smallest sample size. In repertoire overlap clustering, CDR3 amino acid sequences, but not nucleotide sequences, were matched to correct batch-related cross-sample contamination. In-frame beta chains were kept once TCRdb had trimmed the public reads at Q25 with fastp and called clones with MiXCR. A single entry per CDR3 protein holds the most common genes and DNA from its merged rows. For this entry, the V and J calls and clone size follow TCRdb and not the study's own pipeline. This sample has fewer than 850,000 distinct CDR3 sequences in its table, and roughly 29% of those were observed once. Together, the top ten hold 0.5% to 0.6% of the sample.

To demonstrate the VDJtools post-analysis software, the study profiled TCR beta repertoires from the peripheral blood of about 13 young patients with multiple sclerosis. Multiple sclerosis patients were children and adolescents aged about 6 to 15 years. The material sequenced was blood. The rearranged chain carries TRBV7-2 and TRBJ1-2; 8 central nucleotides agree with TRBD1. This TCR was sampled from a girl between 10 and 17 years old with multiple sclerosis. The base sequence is TGTGCCAGCAGCTTTCCAGGGGGCTCGATGGGCTACACCTTC. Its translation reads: CASSFPGGSMGYTF.